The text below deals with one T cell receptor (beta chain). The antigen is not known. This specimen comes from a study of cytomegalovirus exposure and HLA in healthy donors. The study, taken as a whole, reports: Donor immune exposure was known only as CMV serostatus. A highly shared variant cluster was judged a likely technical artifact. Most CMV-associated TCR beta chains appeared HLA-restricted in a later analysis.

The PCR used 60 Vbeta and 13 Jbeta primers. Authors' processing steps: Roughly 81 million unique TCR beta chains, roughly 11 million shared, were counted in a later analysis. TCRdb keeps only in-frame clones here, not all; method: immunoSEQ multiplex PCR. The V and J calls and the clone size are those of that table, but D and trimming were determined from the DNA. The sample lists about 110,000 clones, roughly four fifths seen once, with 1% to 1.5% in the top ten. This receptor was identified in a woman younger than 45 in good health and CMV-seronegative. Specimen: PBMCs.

CDR3 DNA: TGTGCCAGCAGCACACGACAGGGAGAGACCCAGTACTTC. This codes for CASSTRQGETQYF. V is TRBV25-1 and J is TRBJ2-5, with 7 bases fitting TRBD1. With V trimmed by 6 bases and J by 4 bases, 5 bases remained unmatched. This CDR3 has 13 amino acids. Per germline, CDR1 MGHDK and CDR2 SYGVNS.